This T cell receptor beta chain was profiled in a study of patients and donors after allogeneic stem cell transplantation. This clonotype was detected only a few times. TCRdb analysed the RT-PCR reads with MiXCR anew, one entry per CDR3 protein. This sample yields 200,000 to 250,000 distinct CDR3 sequences, of which 35% to 45% are seen a single time; around 10% belongs to the top ten. The TCR was taken from a human donor who was either an allogeneic HSCT recipient or a stem cell or donor lymphocyte infusion donor (not recorded which). It is not recorded whose cells these are; they may come from a transplant donor. Sequenced material: blood, either unsorted or a sorted T cell fraction (not recorded which).

The CDR3 DNA reads as TGTGCCAGCAGCTTAGCGGGCGCACTGAACTATGGCTACACCTTC. This codes for CASSLAGALNYGYTF. This chain links TRBV7-2 with TRBJ1-2, with D unresolved. Germline V gives CDR1 SGHTA, CDR2 FQGNSA. Trimming took off 0 bases at V and 2 bases at J, with 10 bases between the two ends. The CDR3 covers 15 residues. Together with reference TRBV7-2 and TRBJ1-2, the CDR3 gives the full variable domain: GAGVSQSPSNKVTEKGKDVELRCDPISGHTALYWYRQSLGQGLEFLIYFQGNSAPDKSGLPSDRFSAERTGGSVSTLTIQRTQQEDSAVYLCASSLAGALNYGYTFGSGTRLTVV.